This passage covers 5 T cell receptor beta chains from one sample sequenced in a study of blood T cell repertoires in COVID-19 (dated by TCRdb to about 2020). The method behind the library was the immunoSEQ multiplex PCR assay. TCRdb mirrors the immuneACCESS table, restricted to in-frame sequences. Some clones are absent from its copies; in checked studies, under half trace to an unresolved V gene, and the reason for the others is unknown. The sample data list fewer than 500,000 clones, and 75% to 90% of these were observed just once. The ten most abundant clones make up almost 1.5% of the sample. The sequenced material came from peripheral blood. The source of these receptors is a woman aged 25 to 39 with active or convalescent COVID-19.

J is TRBJ2-6 and V is TRBV24-1; the match to TRBD1 covers 8 bases. Looked up from germline, CDR1 is KGHDR and CDR2 is SFDVKD. With V trimmed by 2 bases and J by 0 bases, 8 bases remained unmatched. CDR3 length equals 19 residues. The CDR3 is CATSDSAGQAYSGANVLTF. The CDR3 nucleotides read TGTGCCACCAGTGATTCCGCGGGACAGGCGTACTCTGGGGCCAACGTCCTGACTTTC.

This chain uses TRBV19 with TRBJ2-1, with TRBD2 matching over 10 bases. The CDR3 has 15 amino acids. With 2 bases clipped from V and 7 bases from J, the junction kept 5 bases outside the gene matches. Germline-derived CDR1 and CDR2 are LNHDA and SQIVND (reference sequence). This CDR3 reads CASSILAGDRNEQFF. The CDR3 nucleotides read TGTGCCAGTAGTATACTAGCGGGAGACAGAAATGAGCAGTTCTTC.

With respect to this clone: This specimen includes other DNA sequences encoding the same CDR3. This chain links TRBV30 with TRBJ1-5; D unclear. Germline-derived CDR1 and CDR2 are GTSNPN and SVGIG (reference sequence). The CDR3 is made up of 13 amino acids. V shed 0 bases and J shed 2 bases, with 5 bases lying between them. CDR3 sequence (DNA): TGTGCCTGGAGTGTACGCGGCAATCAGCCCCAGCATTTT. Encoded protein: CAWSVRGNQPQHF.

The count of this clone is one. This rearrangement joins TRBV5-1 to TRBJ2-3; perhaps TRBD1 as D (6 bases). The CDR3 sequence is 15 residues long. Germline CDR1 and CDR2: SGHRS and YFSETQ. V lost 2 bases to trimming and J lost 3 bases, with 13 bases between them. CDR3 bases: TGCGCCAGCAGCTTAATGGACAGTCGAACAGATACGCAGTATTTT. Translation gives CASSLMDSRTDTQYF.

This clone was recorded a few times. V and J are TRBV5-1 and TRBJ2-5, with 9 bases lining up with TRBD2. Germline V gene sequence: CDR1 SGHRS, CDR2 YFSETQ. The CDR3 has 15 residues. The V and J ends lost 4 bases and 5 bases, in that order; junction bases with no gene match: 9. As DNA, the CDR3 is TGCGCCAGCAGCCGGTGGGGTAGCGGGGGTGAGACCCAGTACTTC. Encoded protein: CASSRWGSGGETQYF.